The 4 T cell receptor beta chains presented below share a single source sample, sequenced in a study of T cells after yellow fever vaccination. TCRdb recomputed calls from the 5' RACE reads with MiXCR, one row per CDR3 protein. The profile covers some 300,000 distinct CDR3 sequences, with about 10% appearing a single time and 3.3% taken by the ten largest. The sequenced sample was CD4+ T cells sorted from PBMCs, obtained 45 days after the yellow fever booster vaccination. The receptors here all came from a man between 18 and 29 years old who received the YFV17D yellow fever vaccine.

This chain connects TRBV12-3 or TRBV12-4 to TRBJ2-7, with D uncertain. The CDR3 is 13 residues long. Deletions cut 4 bases from V and 2 bases from J, with 9 bases between. CDR3 in DNA: TGTGCCAGCAGTTCGGGCGCTACCTACGAGCAGTACGTC. It encodes CASSSGATYEQYV.

This chain uses TRBV5-1 with TRBJ2-5; maybe TRBD2 (6 bases). The CDR3 sequence is 14 residues long. Trimming left V 4 bases short and J 3 bases short, with 13 bases between. Germline CDR1 is SGHRS and CDR2 is YFSETQ. In DNA, the CDR3 is TGCGCCAGCAGCCTCCGGGACTTAAAAGAGACCCAGTACTTC. This translates into CASSLRDLKETQYF.

This clonotype was seen a handful of times. The chain joins TRBV11-2 to TRBJ2-5, with D perhaps TRBD1 (6 bases). Germline V gives CDR1 SGHAT, CDR2 FQNNGV. The CDR3 is 15 residues long. V lost 5 bases and J lost 0, with 13 bases in between. The CDR3 coding sequence is TGTGCCAGCAGCACCATCCGGACAGACCAAGAGACCCAGTACTTC. As protein: CASSTIRTDQETQYF.

This clonotype has more than one count but fewer than ten. The chain links TRBV10-1 to TRBJ2-3; tentatively, D is TRBD2 (6 bases). V lost 3 bases and J 3 bases, leaving 10 bases between the germline ends. Germline V gene lookup returns CDR1 WNHNN and CDR2 SYGVQD (reference sequence). The length of the CDR3 is 14 residues. CDR3 nucleotide sequence: TGCGCCAGCAGTGACGTGGGGAGGACAGATACGCAGTATTTT. It translates to CASSDVGRTDTQYF.